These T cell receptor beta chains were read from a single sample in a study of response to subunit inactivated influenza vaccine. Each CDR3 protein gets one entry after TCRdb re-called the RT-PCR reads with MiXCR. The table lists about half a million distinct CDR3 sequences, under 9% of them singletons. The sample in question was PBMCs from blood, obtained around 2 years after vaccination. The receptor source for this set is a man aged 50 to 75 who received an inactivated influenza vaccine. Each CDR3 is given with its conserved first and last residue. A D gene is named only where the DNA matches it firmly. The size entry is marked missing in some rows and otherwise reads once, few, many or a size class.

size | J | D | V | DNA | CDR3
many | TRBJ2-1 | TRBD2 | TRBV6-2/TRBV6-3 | TGTGCCAGCAGGCCAACCGGGACTAGCGCTTACAATGAGCAGTTCTTC | CASRPTGTSAYNEQFF
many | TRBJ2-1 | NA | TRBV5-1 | TGCGCCAGCAGCTTGGGGAGCCTGGCTACTGAGCAGTTCTTC | CASSLGSLATEQFF
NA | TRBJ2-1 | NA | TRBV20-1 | TGCAGTGCTCAGACGGGTTCCGTCTCCTACAATGAGCAGTTCTTC | CSAQTGSVSYNEQFF
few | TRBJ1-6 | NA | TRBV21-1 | TGTGCCAGCAGCCTCTATTCTAAGGGCAGGGGACGGTATTCACCCCTCCACTTT | CASSLYSKGRGRYSPLHF
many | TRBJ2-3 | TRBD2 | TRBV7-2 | TGTGCCAGCAGCGGTCGACTAGCGGGAGCCGCAGATACGCAGTATTTT | CASSGRLAGAADTQYF
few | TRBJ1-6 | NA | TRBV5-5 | TGTGCCAGCAGCACACAGACAGACCTCAATTCACCCCTCCACTTT | CASSTQTDLNSPLHF
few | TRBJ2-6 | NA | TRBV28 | TGTGCCAGCAGTTTATTGAGCGGAAGCTCTGGGGCCAACGTCCTGACTTTC | CASSLLSGSSGANVLTF
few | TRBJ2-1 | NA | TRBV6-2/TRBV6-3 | TGTGCCAGCAGTAAACCCTACCTAGGGGGAGTCTCCAATGAGCAGTTCTTC | CASSKPYLGGVSNEQFF
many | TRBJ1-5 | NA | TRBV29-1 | TGCAGCGCCCGGGACAACTTCAATCAGCCCCAGCATTTT | CSARDNFNQPQHF
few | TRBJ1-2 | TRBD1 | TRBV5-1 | TGCGCCAGCAGCTTGGCGGTGGGGACAGGGGAAGGCTACACCTTC | CASSLAVGTGEGYTF
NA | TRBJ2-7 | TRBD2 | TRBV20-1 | TGCAGTGCTAGAATGATCGGGACTAGCGTATACGAGCAGTACTTC | CSARMIGTSVYEQYF
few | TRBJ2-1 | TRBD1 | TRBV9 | TGTGCCAGCAGCTCCCGGGACAGGCGGCCCGAGGAGCAGTTCTTC | CASSSRDRRPEEQFF
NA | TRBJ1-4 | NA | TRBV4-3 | TGCGCCAGCAGCCAAGACAGCACAAGTACTAATGAAAAACTGTTTTTT | CASSQDSTSTNEKLFF
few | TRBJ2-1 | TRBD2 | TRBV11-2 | TGTGCCAGCAGCTCGACCGAGGGAGCGGGGGTTCTCAATGAGCAGTTCTTC | CASSSTEGAGVLNEQFF